This T cell receptor (beta chain) was observed in a study of a mutant IDH1 vaccine in newly diagnosed glioma. The wider study: The initiation of vaccination occurred 4-6 weeks after radiotherapy alone, or with temozolomide cycles. Week 35 was safety follow-up visit V12; week 47 was end-of-study visit V13.

The V gene's germline CDR1 is SGHTA and CDR2 FQGNSA. V shed 4 bases and J shed 7 bases, with 14 bases lying between them. The CDR3 sequence is 13 residues long. TCRdb's copy holds only in-frame clones and misses some; the assay was immunoSEQ multiplex PCR. Altogether about 64,000 clones are present, about 73% being singletons, with the ten largest covering roughly 5%. Time point reported: week 35, safety follow-up. Topical imiquimod was applied with each vaccine dose, which held 300 ug of mutant IDH1 20-mer peptide. As concerns this clone: Its cognate antigen is unknown.

The sample in question was PBMCs, obtained from a glioma patient whose treatment included an IDH1 peptide vaccine. The sequence was obtained from a middle-aged man with glioma. The chain combines TRBV7-2 with TRBJ2-7, with D unclear. This CDR3 reads CASSSRVGYEQYF. The DNA for the CDR3 is TGTGCCAGCAGCTCCCGCGTCGGGTATGAGCAGTACTTC.